The entry below describes one T cell receptor beta chain. Its antigen is not identified. The data were taken from a study of beta chain features in type 1 diabetes. Study results and caveats: Sequencing used cDNA, and cells with high TCR expression could therefore be over-represented. Patients with type 1 diabetes carried fewer insertions and had more deletions at their VDJ junctions. Across patients, naive, central memory and Treg TCRB repertoires exhibited apparently greater similarity than was observed across healthy donors.

Expressed TCRB transcripts were sequenced because the entire RNA isolate underwent reverse transcription. TCRdb's table, derived via immunoSEQ multiplex PCR, lists solely in-frame clones and lacks some. The sample contains fewer than 150,000 clones, 6.5% to 8.5% of which appear only once. V gave up 11 bases and J gave up 0 bases; unmatched junction bases: 15. The CDR3 length is 17 residues. Germline CDR1 is SGHDN and CDR2 is FVKESK. The source is a woman aged 25 to 39 in good health. Sequencing was carried out using central memory CD4+ T cells from blood. The chain carries TRBV14 and TRBJ2-2; 7 bases fit TRBD1. The CDR3 DNA reads as TGTGCCTACCCGGGACAGACAGTCTTCGCGAACACCGGGGAGCTGTTTTTT. This gives the protein CAYPGQTVFANTGELFF. Looking up the rest from reference TRBV14 and TRBJ2-2 gives the full variable domain: EAGVTQFPSHSVIEKGQTVTLRCDPISGHDNLYWYRRVMGKEIKFLLHFVKESKQDESGMPNNRFLAERTGGTYSTLKVQPAELEDSGVYFCAYPGQTVFANTGELFFGEGSRLTVL.